The 30 T cell receptor beta chains in this list originate from one sample, sequenced in a study of blood T cells in healthy people across ages. A second PCR of 7 to 11 cycles used a sample-barcoded 5' primer and a J-beta primer mix. TCRdb reprocessed the 5' RACE reads with MiXCR, giving one entry per CDR3 protein. The table has hundreds of thousands of distinct CDR3 sequences, around two fifths seen once. Sequencing input: blood. The receptor set was obtained from an elderly man in good health.

This clonotype was picked up a small number of times. This chain joins TRBV5-5 and TRBJ1-5; no clear D gene. Germline V CDR1 and CDR2: SGHKS, YYEKEE (reference sequence). V was shortened by 0 bases and J by 7 bases, with 14 bases between the two germline ends. This CDR3 region has 15 residues. In DNA, the CDR3 is TGTGCCAGCAGCTTGGCCACGGGGTTTGGACAGCCCCAGCATTTT. It yields the protein CASSLATGFGQPQHF.

This clonotype came up a few times. The chain joins TRBV28 to TRBJ1-4; no clear D. CDR3 length: 18 amino acids. V shed 2 bases and J shed 4 bases, with 20 bases lying between them. Germline V gene data show CDR1 as MDHEN and CDR2 as SYDVKM. CDR3 in amino acids: CASSLTGRLGANNEKLFF. CDR3 DNA sequence: TGTGCCAGCAGTTTAACCGGCCGCTTGGGTGCCAATAATGAAAAACTGTTTTTT.

The rearrangement joins TRBV7-6 to TRBJ2-3, with D possibly TRBD2 on 6 matching bases. The CDR3 spans 16 residues. V lost 3 bases, J lost 3 bases, and 16 bases lay in between. CDR1 is SGHVS, CDR2 FNYEAQ, per germline. CDR3 DNA: TGTGCCAGCAGCTTTGGGAGGCCCTGGGGTACAGATACGCAGTATTTT. Protein sequence: CASSFGRPWGTDTQYF.

The chain couples TRBV27 to TRBJ1-2, with TRBD1 matching over 11 bases. There are 15 residues in the CDR3. Germline V gene sequence: CDR1 MNHEY, CDR2 SMNVEV (reference sequence). The ends lost 4 bases at V and 4 bases at J; junction bases unmatched: 5. As DNA, the CDR3 is TGTGCCAGCAGTTGGGGGACAGGGGGAGGCTATGGCTACACCTTC. Translating gives CASSWGTGGGYGYTF.

The chain combines TRBV28 with TRBJ1-3; D is undetermined. The CDR3 sequence is 14 residues long. V was pared by 4 bases and J by 7 bases, with 14 bases between. CDR1 and CDR2 from the germline V gene are MDHEN and SYDVKM. CDR3: CASSSRTVRNTIYF. The CDR3, as DNA: TGTGCCAGCAGTTCCAGGACGGTTCGCAACACCATATATTTT.

This clonotype was observed many times. The chain combines TRBV7-9 with TRBJ1-2; D gene uncertain. The CDR3 has 15 amino acids. Trimming cost V 2 bases and J 6 bases, with 16 bases left between them. Per the germline V gene, CDR1 is SEHNR and CDR2 is FQNEAQ (reference sequence). The CDR3 region is CASSLMDRLVDGYTF. CDR3 nucleotides: TGTGCCAGCAGCTTAATGGATCGTCTTGTAGATGGCTACACCTTC.

The chain is built from TRBV9 and TRBJ2-1; D unresolved. This CDR3 is built from 13 residues. Deletions cut 3 bases from V and 8 bases from J, with 12 bases between. Germline V gives CDR1 SGDLS, CDR2 YYNGEE. The CDR3 loop reads CASSAVTKDEQFF. As DNA, the CDR3 is TGTGCCAGCAGCGCCGTAACTAAGGATGAGCAGTTCTTC.

This clonotype appeared a few times. The chain has TRBV21-1 and TRBJ1-5; the table assigns TRBD1, which was not confirmed against the DNA. TRBV21-1 constitutes a pseudogene. The CDR3 contains 15 residues. CDR3 in DNA: TGTGCCAGCAGGGGGACAGGACCGAGCAATCAGCCCCAGCATTTT. Translation: CASRGTGPSNQPQHF.

The chain employs TRBV14 and TRBJ2-1; perhaps D is TRBD1 or TRBD2 (5 bases each). Germline assignment: CDR1 SGHDN and CDR2 FVKESK. This CDR3 contains 15 residues. V was shortened by 1 base and J by 9 bases, with 16 bases between the two germline ends. The DNA of the CDR3 is TGTGCCAGCAGCCAAGCCCGCGGAGCAGGGAGTGAGCAGTTCTTC. This codes for CASSQARGAGSEQFF.

A few counts support this clonotype. V usage is TRBV20-1 and J usage is TRBJ2-7, with 7 bases aligning to TRBD2. Germline-derived CDR1 and CDR2 are DFQATT and SNEGSKA (reference sequence). V was clipped by 0 bases and J by 3 bases; unmatched bases: 14. This CDR3 region has 17 residues. The CDR3 spells CSARDPYRDYNYYEQYF. The CDR3 bases are TGCAGTGCTAGAGATCCCTACCGGGACTATAACTACTACGAGCAGTACTTC.

V and J are TRBV20-1 and TRBJ2-1; D call uncertain. From germline, CDR1 is DFQATT and CDR2 SNEGSKA (reference sequence). V lost 0 bases and J 13 bases, leaving 10 bases between the germline ends. This CDR3 has 11 amino acids. The CDR3 DNA is TGCAGTGCTAGAGATCAGCAGACCCAGTTCTTC. It yields the protein CSARDQQTQFF.

The V gene is TRBV25-1, the J gene TRBJ2-1, with D maybe TRBD1 (6 bases). V dropped 5 bases and J dropped 8 bases, with 16 bases sitting between them. The V gene's germline CDR1 is MGHDK and CDR2 SYGVNS. The CDR3 is made up of 14 amino acids. Written as DNA, the CDR3 is TGTGCCAGCAGTAGCCGGGACACGGTGGATGAGCAGTTCTTC. As protein: CASSSRDTVDEQFF.

The V gene is TRBV11-2, the J gene TRBJ2-5; D possibly corresponds to TRBD2 (6 bases). The CDR3 is made up of 15 amino acids. Trimming pared 5 bases from V and 1 base from J, leaving 14 bases between. In germline, CDR1 is SGHAT, CDR2 FQNNGV. As DNA, the CDR3 is TGTGCCAGCAGCCTCCACCGGACTACCCAAGAGACCCAGTACTTC. It is translated as CASSLHRTTQETQYF.

The chain combines TRBV20-1 with TRBJ2-3, with TRBD2 matching over 8 bases. The germline CDR1 and CDR2 sequences are DFQATT and SNEGSKA (reference sequence). This CDR3 is built from 14 residues. Trimming at V came to 7 bases and at J to 7 bases, leaving 13 bases not matched to a gene. The CDR3 reads CSVPAREGLNTQYF. CDR3 DNA sequence: TGCAGTGTCCCCGCCCGGGAGGGCCTTAATACGCAGTATTTT.

V usage is TRBV18 and J usage is TRBJ2-1; either TRBD1 or TRBD2 may supply D (5 bases each). Near its end, the DNA agrees better with TRBJ2-7, so the J call may be wrong. The CDR3 length is 13 residues. The germline CDR1 and CDR2 sequences are KGHSH and LQKENI. CDR3 DNA: TGTGCCAGCTCGGCCGGGGACCTCTACGAGCAGTACTTC. Protein sequence: CASSAGDLYEQYF.

This clonotype occurred many times. This chain uses TRBV4-3 with TRBJ1-6, with TRBD1 as a possible D gene (6 bases). The CDR3 contains 14 residues. Germline V gene data show CDR1 as LGHNA and CDR2 as YSLEER. The V end lost 4 bases, the J end lost 8 bases, and 12 bases lay between the germline ends. The CDR3 DNA reads as TGCGCCAGCAGCCGGGGCAGGGGCGATTCACCCCTCCACTTT. Encoded protein: CASSRGRGDSPLHF.

The chain carries TRBV20-1 and TRBJ2-3; 7 bases map to TRBD2. V lost 1 base and J lost 4; bases outside the gene matches: 17. Germline V gene lookup returns CDR1 DFQATT and CDR2 SNEGSKA (reference sequence). This CDR3 is built from 18 residues. The CDR3: CSARALPSGGSRADTQYF. In DNA, the CDR3 is TGCAGTGCTAGAGCTCTACCTAGCGGCGGGAGTAGGGCAGATACGCAGTATTTT.

This clonotype was observed a handful of times. The chain couples TRBV6-2 or TRBV6-3 to TRBJ2-5; no clear D gene. V lost 0 bases and J lost 0, with 5 bases in between. This CDR3 has 14 residues. Per the germline V gene, CDR1 is MNHEY and CDR2 is SVGEGT. The CDR3 protein is CASSYSRNQETQYF. DNA for the CDR3: TGTGCCAGCAGTTACTCGAGAAACCAAGAGACCCAGTACTTC.

This clonotype appeared many times. The chain uses TRBV7-9 and TRBJ2-1; 10 nucleotides line up with TRBD2. V gave up 3 bases and J gave up 4 bases; unmatched junction bases: 9. The CDR3 sequence is 17 residues long. Germline CDR1 is SEHNR and CDR2 is FQNEAQ (reference sequence). Here the CDR3 DNA reads TGTGCCAGCAGCTTTCTTTCCGGACTAGCGGAATACAATGAGCAGTTCTTC. It specifies CASSFLSGLAEYNEQFF. Looking up the rest from reference TRBV7-9 and TRBJ2-1 gives the full variable domain: DTGVSQNPRHKITKRGQNVTFRCDPISEHNRLYWYRQTLGQGPEFLTYFQNEAQLEKSRLLSDRFSAERPKGSFSTLEIQRTEQGDSAMYLCASSFLSGLAEYNEQFFGPGTRLTVL.

The chain recombines TRBV4-3 with TRBJ2-1, with 14 bases aligning to TRBD2. Germline CDR1 and CDR2: LGHNA and YSLEER. Losses at the gene ends were 4 bases for V and 7 bases for J; bases not matched to a gene: 18. The CDR3 is made up of 20 amino acids. The CDR3 bases are TGCGCCAGCAGCCCCCGAGGGACTAGCGGGGGCCCCAGGAGGGGTAATGAGCAGTTCTTC. The encoded protein is CASSPRGTSGGPRRGNEQFF.

With regard to this clonotype: No conserved phenylalanine or tryptophan is present at the end of the CDR3, so a read error is the likely explanation. The J gene is TRBJ1-2, the V gene TRBV12-3 or TRBV12-4; D ambiguous. V was shortened by 6 bases and J by 0 bases, with 11 bases between the two germline ends. The CDR3 is made up of 14 amino acids. The CDR3 coding sequence is TGTGCCAGCAGGAGGGCATCAGCTAACTATGGCTACACCCTC. Amino acids: CASRRASANYGYTL.

Of note for this clonotype: Mismatch with germline at one junction end may stem from a read error. V gene TRBV7-2 combines with J gene TRBJ2-3; 10 nucleotides line up with TRBD1. This CDR3 has 15 residues. CDR1 is SGHTA, CDR2 FQGNSA, per germline. For the CDR3, the DNA is TGTGCCAGCAGCTCCCCGGGACAGGGGAGGGATACGCGGTATTTT. It codes for CASSSPGQGRDTRYF.

Comments on this clonotype: At one of its ends the junction is not consistent with the germline gene, which may arise from a read error. This chain joins TRBV7-3 and TRBJ2-3; 8 bases are a match to TRBD2. The CDR3 totals 17 residues. CDR1 and CDR2 from the germline V gene are SGHTA and FQGTGA. The CDR3 is CVSSSIGTSSPSDTQYF. The CDR3 DNA follows: TGTGTCAGCAGCTCGATAGGGACTAGTAGTCCCTCAGATACGCAGTATTTT.

The chain links TRBV7-2 to TRBJ2-5; unclear D gene. The CDR3 loop spans 11 amino acids. Trimming stripped 5 bases from V and 7 bases from J, with 8 bases between. The V gene's germline CDR1 is SGHTA and CDR2 FQGNSA. CDR3 DNA sequence: TGTGCCAGCAGCCGAGTAGGGACCCAGTACTTC. This codes for CASSRVGTQYF.

The chain combines TRBV4-1 with TRBJ2-2; D remains unclear. This CDR3 spans 14 amino acids. Germline CDR1 and CDR2: MGHRA and YSYEKL. Deletions cut 3 bases from V and 0 bases from J, with 5 bases between. CDR3 in DNA: TGCGCCAGCAGCCAGGGGACGAACACCGGGGAGCTGTTTTTT. Encoded protein: CASSQGTNTGELFF.

This sequence joins TRBV6-1 and TRBJ1-1; D is unresolved. V lost 6 bases to trimming and J lost 5 bases, with 10 bases between them. This CDR3 region has 12 residues. Germline CDR1 reads MNHNS; CDR2 reads SASEGT. Here the CDR3 DNA reads TGTGCCAGCAGATCGGGAGGGACTGAAGCTTTCTTT. Its protein product is CASRSGGTEAFF.

The rearrangement uses TRBV20-1 and TRBJ2-1; the D gene is possibly TRBD2 (5 bases). The V end lost 0 bases, the J end lost 7 bases, and 19 bases lay between the germline ends. CDR1 and CDR2 from the germline V gene are DFQATT and SNEGSKA (reference sequence). The CDR3 is made up of 16 amino acids. CDR3 bases: TGCAGTGCTAGAGATGAAGGCGGGCCCCGAGGGAATGAGCAGTTCTTC. This encodes CSARDEGGPRGNEQFF.

The CDR3 protein is CASSLHTEAFF. The CDR3 DNA follows: TGCGCCAGCAGCCTTCACACTGAAGCTTTCTTT. The gene calls are TRBV5-1 and TRBJ1-1; D ambiguous. Germline CDR1 and CDR2: SGHRS and YFSETQ. The CDR3 is 11 residues long. Trimming left V 4 bases short and J 3 bases short, with 4 bases between.

V gene TRBV29-1 combines with J gene TRBJ1-4; D unresolved. This CDR3 has 11 residues. In germline, CDR1 is SQVTM, CDR2 ANQGSEA. Trimming took 5 bases from V and 8 from J, leaving 9 bases between them. Written as DNA, the CDR3 is TGCAGCGTTACCAGCGGGGAAAAACTGTTTTTT. Translating it yields CSVTSGEKLFF.

Regarding this clonotype: A much larger clone is a single base away; this may be a read error. V usage is TRBV10-3 and J usage is TRBJ2-3; tentative D call: TRBD2 (5 bases). V lost 4 bases and J 6 bases, leaving 17 bases between the germline ends. CDR1 ENHRY and CDR2 SYGVKD come from the germline V gene. The length of the CDR3 is 15 residues. CDR3 region: CAISVAQGSEDTQYF. The CDR3 DNA follows: TGTGCCATCAGTGTCGCCCAAGGGAGCGAGGATACGCAGTATTTT.